Following are 30 T cell receptor beta chains from one sample sequenced in a study of T cell responses to AZD1222 COVID-19 vaccine. Assay used: immunoSEQ multiplex PCR; TCRdb lists only in-frame clones, some missing. The data show roughly 78,000 clones, around four fifths seen once. Material: peripheral blood, obtained on day 0 of AZD1222 vaccination. The receptors shown here come from an adult in good health.

The count of this clone is one. This sequence joins TRBV19 and TRBJ1-2; D gene uncertain. V lost 10 bases and J lost 2, with 20 bases in between. The CDR3 length is 15 residues. Per germline, CDR1 LNHDA and CDR2 SQIVND (reference sequence). The DNA of the CDR3 is TGTGCCACCGGGCGGCCGGGTCTACGGAACTATGGCTACACCTTC. Amino acid sequence: CATGRPGLRNYGYTF. Full variable domain (outside the CDR3, taken from reference TRBV19 and TRBJ1-2): DGGITQSPKYLFRKEGQNVTLSCEQNLNHDAMYWYRQDPGQGLRLIYYSQIVNDFQKGDIAEGYSVSREKKESFPLTVTSAQKNPTAFYLCATGRPGLRNYGYTFGSGTRLTVV.

This rearrangement joins TRBV12-5 to TRBJ1-4; D is unresolved. Trimming shortened V by 0 bases and J by 0 bases, and 8 bases separated the two germline ends. Looked up from germline, CDR1 is LGHNT and CDR2 is FRNRAP. CDR3 size: 16 residues. The CDR3 here is CASGLVSHATNEKLFF. The CDR3 DNA sequence: TGTGCTAGTGGTTTGGTCTCACATGCAACTAATGAAAAACTGTTTTTT.

The CDR3 region is CASSQDNRSNQPQHF. CDR3 bases: TGCGCCAGCAGCCAAGATAACCGTAGCAATCAGCCCCAGCATTTT. The chain carries TRBV4-3 and TRBJ1-5; no clear D gene. In germline, CDR1 is LGHNA, CDR2 YSLEER. V was shortened by 0 bases and J by 0 bases, with 6 bases between the two germline ends. This CDR3 has 15 residues.

The V and J genes are TRBV16 and TRBJ2-3; 7 nucleotides align to TRBD1. With 4 bases clipped from V and 3 bases from J, the junction kept 10 bases outside the gene matches. This CDR3 has 16 amino acids. Germline assignment: CDR1 KGHSY and CDR2 FQNENV. As DNA, the CDR3 is TGTGCCAGCAGCCGCCGCACCGACAGGGCAACAGATACGCAGTATTTT. Residues: CASSRRTDRATDTQYF. The whole variable domain, remainder taken from reference TRBV16 and TRBJ2-3, is GEEVAQTPKHLVRGEGQKAKLYCAPIKGHSYVFWYQQVLKNEFKFLISFQNENVFDETGMPKERFSAKCLPNSPCSLEIQATKLEDSAVYFCASSRRTDRATDTQYFGPGTRLTVL.

This chain links TRBV9 with TRBJ1-1, with 7 bases that match TRBD1. Germline lookup yields CDR1 SGDLS and CDR2 YYNGEE. The CDR3 runs 14 residues. V lost 3 bases, J lost 2 bases, and 4 bases stayed unmatched. CDR3 sequence (DNA): TGTGCCAGCAGCGAGGGGGCTATAAACACTGAAGCTTTCTTT. This translates into CASSEGAINTEAFF.

The chain employs TRBV5-6 and TRBJ2-7, with D perhaps TRBD2 (7 bases). This CDR3 has 16 residues. Germline-derived CDR1 and CDR2 are SGHDT and YYEEEE. Trimming took off 2 bases at V and 0 bases at J, with 15 bases between the two ends. The CDR3 region is CASSFGGGGTSYEQYF. CDR3 sequence (DNA): TGTGCCAGCAGCTTCGGGGGAGGGGGGACCTCCTACGAGCAGTACTTC.

The V gene is TRBV11-2, the J gene TRBJ1-4; D is perhaps TRBD1 (5 bases). CDR1 and CDR2 from the germline V gene are SGHAT and FQNNGV. Trimming took 2 bases from V and 4 from J, leaving 8 bases between them. This CDR3 region has 14 residues. CDR3 nucleotides: TGTGCCAGCAGCTTATGGGGGGGTAATGAAAAACTGTTTTTT. Its translation: CASSLWGGNEKLFF.

This CDR3 is CASSQDQGAGGYTF. CDR3 nucleotide sequence: TGCGCCAGCAGCCAAGATCAGGGGGCGGGGGGCTACACCTTC. The chain employs TRBV4-3 and TRBJ1-2, with 8 bases that match TRBD1. Per the germline V gene, CDR1 is LGHNA and CDR2 is YSLEER. V shed 0 bases and J 8 bases; nucleotides not matched to a gene: 5. CDR3 length equals 14 residues.

This sequence joins TRBV6-5 and TRBJ2-2, with a tentative D call TRBD1 (5 bases). This CDR3 comprises 15 residues. The germline gives CDR1 MNHEY, CDR2 SVGAGI. The V and J ends lost 8 bases and 1 base respectively, with 14 bases between them. The CDR3 sequence is CASRSGQGNTGELFF. The DNA for the CDR3 is TGTGCCAGCCGAAGTGGTCAGGGGAACACCGGGGAGCTGTTTTTT.

The genes are TRBV10-3 and TRBJ1-3, with a possible D match to TRBD1 (5 bases). The V end lost 7 bases, the J end lost 1 base, and 14 bases lay between the germline ends. Germline loops: CDR1 ENHRY, CDR2 SYGVKD. The length of the CDR3 is 15 residues. The CDR3 sequence: CAIMDTNFSGNTIYF. The CDR3 coding sequence is TGTGCCATCATGGACACGAACTTTTCTGGAAACACCATATATTTT.

V usage is TRBV7-2 and J usage is TRBJ2-2; D not resolved. This CDR3 comprises 13 residues. V was trimmed by 1 base and J by 5 bases, leaving 5 bases between them. Germline CDR1 SGHTA, CDR2 FQGNSA. CDR3 in DNA: TGTGCCAGCAGCTTAGTATTTACCGGGGAGCTGTTTTTT. Encoded protein: CASSLVFTGELFF.

The gene calls are TRBV9 and TRBJ2-7, with D unclear. Per germline, CDR1 SGDLS and CDR2 YYNGEE. Trimming pared 4 bases from V and 3 bases from J, leaving 14 bases between. The CDR3 is 14 amino acids. The CDR3 DNA reads as TGTGCCAGCAGCCCCCGGAGTATGGACTACGAGCAGTACTTC. Translation gives CASSPRSMDYEQYF. Based on the CDR3 plus reference TRBV9 and TRBJ2-7, the full variable domain is DSGVTQTPKHLITATGQRVTLRCSPRSGDLSVYWYQQSLDQGLQFLIQYYNGEERAKGNILERFSAQQFPDLHSELNLSSLELGDSALYFCASSPRSMDYEQYFGPGTRLTVT.

J is TRBJ2-5 and V is TRBV6-2 or TRBV6-3, with 8 bases matching TRBD1. CDR1 is MNHEY and CDR2 is SVGEGT in the germline V gene. The V segment lost 4 bases and the J segment 9 bases; nucleotides outside the gene matches: 4. The CDR3 runs to 12 residues. The CDR3 bases are TGTGCCAGCAGTTCGATCAGGGGGCCCCAGTACTTC. This gives the protein CASSSIRGPQYF.

The chain carries TRBV15 and TRBJ2-5, with 9 bases lining up with TRBD2. This CDR3 is 17 amino acids long. The germline V gene encodes CDR1 LNHNV and CDR2 YYDKDF (reference sequence). The junction had 9 bases not matched to a gene; V was cut back by 0 bases and J by 4 bases. CDR3 nucleotide sequence: TGTGCCACCAGCAGAGATCTTGTGACTAGCGGATCAGAGACCCAGTACTTC. This codes for CATSRDLVTSGSETQYF.

The V gene is TRBV18, the J gene TRBJ1-1; D unresolved. Germline loops: CDR1 KGHSH, CDR2 LQKENI. The V and J ends lost 4 bases and 2 bases respectively, with 5 bases between them. CDR3 length: 12 residues. CDR3 DNA: TGTGCCAGCTCACTGGGAAACACTGAAGCTTTCTTT. It is translated as CASSLGNTEAFF.

This clone has only a few counts. The chain has TRBV7-9 and TRBJ1-5, with 8 bases that match TRBD1. CDR1 SEHNR and CDR2 FQNEAQ come from the germline V gene (reference sequence). The CDR3 is 14 amino acids. V shed 6 bases and J 3 bases; nucleotides not matched to a gene: 4. The CDR3: CASSQDRDNQPQHF. The CDR3 DNA sequence: TGTGCCAGCAGTCAGGACAGGGACAATCAGCCCCAGCATTTT.

The gene calls are TRBV7-3 and TRBJ2-1; 9 bases are a match to TRBD1. Germline-derived CDR1 and CDR2 are SGHTA and FQGTGA. Germline trimming cut 2 bases from V and 10 bases from J; bases unmatched to any gene: 9. The CDR3 covers 15 residues. This CDR3 reads CASSLRDRGSGEQFF. CDR3 nucleotide sequence: TGTGCCAGCAGCTTACGCGACAGGGGGAGCGGGGAGCAGTTCTTC. The full variable domain, with the rest looked up from reference TRBV7-3 and TRBJ2-1, is GAGVSQTPSNKVTEKGKYVELRCDPISGHTALYWYRQSLGQGPEFLIYFQGTGAADDSGLPNDRFFAVRPEGSVSTLKIQRTERGDSAVYLCASSLRDRGSGEQFFGPGTRLTVL.

The chain combines TRBV27 with TRBJ2-7; perhaps TRBD1 as D (5 bases). This CDR3 spans 16 amino acids. V was pared by 1 base and J by 3 bases, with 16 bases between. The germline V gene has CDR1 MNHEY and CDR2 SMNVEV (reference sequence). The CDR3 DNA follows: TGTGCCAGCAGTTTATACGGTTCCAGGGTGGGCTACGAGCAGTACTTC. Its protein is CASSLYGSRVGYEQYF.

This clone was seen a single time. The CDR3 loop reads CATRSGGSYGYTF. In DNA form, the CDR3 reads TGCGCCACCAGGAGCGGGGGATCCTATGGCTACACCTTC. The rearrangement joins TRBV10-2 to TRBJ1-2; the D gene is possibly TRBD1 (5 bases). The CDR3 has 13 amino acids. V was pared by 10 bases and J by 4 bases, with 16 bases between. The germline CDR1 and CDR2 sequences are WSHSY and SAAADI.

The rearrangement uses TRBV21-1 and TRBJ1-6. TRBV21-1 is noted as a pseudogene. The CDR3 contains 17 residues. The CDR3 is CASSKLEESSYNSPLHF. The CDR3 DNA reads as TGTGCCAGCAGCAAACTTGAGGAGAGCTCCTATAATTCACCCCTCCACTTT.

The chain joins TRBV4-2 to TRBJ1-2; tentatively, D is TRBD1 (5 bases). Germline V CDR1 and CDR2: LGHNA, YNFKEQ. Trimming took off 0 bases at V and 10 bases at J, with 18 bases between the two ends. This CDR3 region has 15 residues. The CDR3 DNA is TGTGCCAGCAGCCAAGAAAGGCTGGGGCAGAGGGCCTACACCTTC. It codes for CASSQERLGQRAYTF.

The chain is built from TRBV19 and TRBJ2-3; possibly TRBD1 or TRBD2 for D (5 bases each). V was shortened by 2 bases and J by 5 bases, with 17 bases between the two germline ends. This CDR3 is 16 amino acids long. Per the germline V gene, CDR1 is LNHDA and CDR2 is SQIVND (reference sequence). This chain's CDR3 is CASSILGVQARDTQYF. The CDR3 nucleotides read TGTGCCAGTAGTATATTGGGAGTACAGGCTAGAGATACGCAGTATTTT.

The table lists this clone with a count of one. The V call is TRBV27, the J call TRBJ2-7, with TRBD1 matching over 9 bases. After removal of 6 bases from V and 0 bases from J, the junction contained 6 bases not matched to a gene. The CDR3 covers 15 residues. Germline loops: CDR1 MNHEY, CDR2 SMNVEV (reference sequence). This chain's CDR3 is CASRGDRAGSYEQYF. CDR3 DNA: TGTGCCAGCAGGGGGGACAGGGCTGGCTCCTACGAGCAGTACTTC.

This sequence joins TRBV18 and TRBJ2-6; the D is unclear. The germline V gene has CDR1 KGHSH and CDR2 LQKENI. The CDR3 loop spans 14 amino acids. V lost 5 bases and J lost 0, with 5 bases in between. CDR3 residues: CASSTYSGANVLTF. In nucleotides, the CDR3 is TGTGCCAGCTCAACTTACTCTGGGGCCAACGTCCTGACTTTC.

The chain employs TRBV24-1 and TRBJ2-7; D ambiguous. Between the trimmed V and J ends, which lost 9 bases and 2 bases, there was a span of 10 bases. Germline V gene sequence: CDR1 KGHDR, CDR2 SFDVKD. This CDR3 has 12 residues. CDR3 residues: CATGLEAYEQYF. CDR3 nucleotide sequence: TGTGCCACCGGCCTAGAGGCCTACGAGCAGTACTTC.

The chain couples TRBV28 to TRBJ1-2, with D maybe TRBD1 (6 bases). CDR3 length equals 16 residues. CDR1 and CDR2 from the germline V gene are MDHEN and SYDVKM. The V and J ends lost 3 bases and 4 bases respectively, with 18 bases between them. CDR3 DNA sequence: TGTGCCAGCAGTTTGGGGGGGGCGGAGGTTGGCTATGGCTACACCTTC. Protein product: CASSLGGAEVGYGYTF.

V gene TRBV19 combines with J gene TRBJ2-7, with D maybe TRBD1 (6 bases). The CDR3 consists of 14 residues. The germline V gene encodes CDR1 LNHDA and CDR2 SQIVND (reference sequence). V shed 7 bases and J shed 2 bases, with 15 bases lying between them. DNA of the CDR3: TGTGCCAGTAAGGCCAGCGCAGGGGCCTACGAGCAGTACTTC. Amino acids: CASKASAGAYEQYF.

V gene TRBV24-1 combines with J gene TRBJ1-3; D is ambiguous. Germline assignment: CDR1 KGHDR and CDR2 SFDVKD. This CDR3 spans 13 amino acids. Trimming left V 9 bases short and J 0 bases short, with 8 bases between. The CDR3 loop is CATGKGSGNTIYF. CDR3 in DNA: TGTGCCACCGGGAAGGGCTCTGGAAACACCATATATTTT.

The gene calls are TRBV5-1 and TRBJ1-2; D may be TRBD1 (6 bases). V dropped 4 bases and J dropped 0 bases, with 13 bases sitting between them. The germline V gene encodes CDR1 SGHRS and CDR2 YFSETQ. CDR3 size: 15 residues. The CDR3 region has the DNA TGCGCCAGCAGCGGGGGGGACATTACTAACTATGGCTACACCTTC. This codes for CASSGGDITNYGYTF.

The chain joins TRBV5-6 to TRBJ2-2; D may be TRBD2 (5 bases). Germline values: CDR1 SGHDT, CDR2 YYEEEE. V was cut by 6 bases and J by 4 bases, with 13 bases left in between. The CDR3 spans 14 residues. The CDR3: CASKAEAGTGELFF. The CDR3 DNA reads TGTGCCAGCAAAGCGGAGGCGGGCACCGGGGAGCTGTTTTTT.